These 26 T cell receptor beta chains share one sample of origin, sequenced in a study of T cells in localized non-small cell lung cancer. Data came from immunoSEQ multiplex PCR; TCRdb stores just in-frame clones and leaves some out. The sample shows 35,000 to 50,000 clones, 70% to 80% of them seen only once. This specimen consisted of PBMCs, obtained before any cancer treatment. The receptors shown here come from a woman aged 35-70 years with stage II squamous cell lung carcinoma.

This clone was counted only a few times. The chain employs TRBV5-1 and TRBJ1-4, with D perhaps TRBD1 (5 bases). V shed 0 bases and J shed 7 bases, with 13 bases lying between them. The germline CDR1 and CDR2 sequences are SGHRS and YFSETQ. This CDR3 is 15 amino acids long. The CDR3 region is CASSLGARDGEKLFF. CDR3 nucleotides: TGCGCCAGCAGCTTGGGGGCGAGGGACGGTGAAAAACTGTTTTTT.

The chain uses TRBV29-1 and TRBJ1-1; 7 bases agree with TRBD1. CDR3 length equals 18 residues. V was clipped by 1 base and J by 3 bases; unmatched bases: 17. Per the germline V gene, CDR1 is SQVTM and CDR2 is ANQGSEA. The CDR3 DNA is TGCAGCGTTGAAGGGGAGGAGGACAGGCACCCCGTGGACACTGAAGCTTTCTTT. Encoded protein: CSVEGEEDRHPVDTEAFF. The full variable domain, its missing parts supplied by reference TRBV29-1 and TRBJ1-1, is SAVISQKPSRDICQRGTSLTIQCQVDSQVTMMFWYRQQPGQSLTLIATANQGSEATYESGFVIDKFPISRPNLTFSTLTVSNMSPEDSSIYLCSVEGEEDRHPVDTEAFFGQGTRLTVV.

This sequence joins TRBV6-1 and TRBJ2-5; D is perhaps TRBD2 (6 bases). The DNA end is a closer match to TRBJ2-7, so the J assignment may be wrong. CDR1 is MNHNS and CDR2 is SASEGT in the germline V gene. There are 12 residues in the CDR3. CDR3 nucleotide sequence: TGTGCCACCCTGGGGACTTACGGCGAGCAGTACTTC. It specifies CATLGTYGEQYF.

DNA for the CDR3: TGTGCCATCAGTGCGCCAGACCTTGAGCAGTTCTTC. This gives the protein CAISAPDLEQFF. The chain carries TRBV10-3 and TRBJ2-1; the D is unclear. Germline CDR1 is ENHRY and CDR2 is SYGVKD. The CDR3 is made up of 12 amino acids. V lost 4 bases, J lost 9 bases, and 10 bases lay in between.

J is TRBJ2-1 and V is TRBV7-8; D unclear. Germline V gene sequence: CDR1 SGHVS, CDR2 FQNEAQ. This CDR3 has 13 amino acids. V was trimmed by 0 bases and J by 3 bases, leaving 3 bases between them. CDR3 residues: CASSLALYNEQFF. The CDR3 DNA reads TGTGCCAGCAGCTTAGCGCTCTACAATGAGCAGTTCTTC.

The chain recombines TRBV5-6 with TRBJ2-7, with D unresolved. The CDR3 sequence is 12 residues long. Germline V lookup: CDR1 SGHDT, CDR2 YYEEEE. Trimming stripped 2 bases from V and 7 bases from J, with 10 bases between. In DNA form, the CDR3 reads TGTGCCAGCAGCTTTTCCCTCGAGGAGCAGTACTTC. Translating gives CASSFSLEEQYF.

The count of this clone is one. V usage is TRBV19 and J usage is TRBJ2-3, with 9 bases identical to TRBD2. Germline V gene data show CDR1 as LNHDA and CDR2 as SQIVND (reference sequence). The CDR3 is 16 residues long. Trimming cost V 4 bases and J 0 bases; bases outside gene matches: 5. The CDR3: CASSNRGRASTDTQYF. In DNA, the CDR3 is TGTGCCAGTAGTAATCGCGGGAGGGCTAGCACAGATACGCAGTATTTT.

The rearrangement links TRBV7-2 to TRBJ1-5; 7 nucleotides agree with TRBD1. J lost 3 bases, V lost 8 bases, and 10 bases had no gene match. This CDR3 is 15 amino acids long. From germline, CDR1 is SGHTA and CDR2 FQGNSA. The CDR3 DNA reads as TGTGCCAGCCGACCAGGGGGTGATAACAATCAGCCCCAGCATTTT. Its protein is CASRPGGDNNQPQHF.

The chain recombines TRBV4-1 with TRBJ2-5, with TRBD2 as a possible D gene (5 bases). From germline, CDR1 is MGHRA and CDR2 YSYEKL. V lost 0 bases, J lost 8 bases, and 25 bases lay in between. The CDR3 is made up of 18 amino acids. Here the CDR3 reads CASSQDSAANGQTGTQYF. The CDR3 nucleotides read TGCGCCAGCAGCCAAGATTCGGCCGCAAACGGGCAGACGGGAACCCAGTACTTC.

This clone occurred once. This chain links TRBV5-5 with TRBJ1-5; D remains ambiguous. V gave up 0 bases and J gave up 0 bases, with 7 bases separating them. Germline V lookup: CDR1 SGHKS, CDR2 YYEKEE (reference sequence). This CDR3 has 15 amino acids. The CDR3 spells CASSLAAISNQPQHF. The CDR3 DNA sequence: TGTGCCAGCAGCTTGGCAGCCATTAGCAATCAGCCCCAGCATTTT.

The sample holds one count of this clone. V and J are TRBV13 and TRBJ2-1; D gene uncertain. Germline V lookup: CDR1 PRHDT, CDR2 FYEKMQ (reference sequence). The CDR3 is 11 amino acids. Trimming stripped 5 bases from V and 4 bases from J, with 3 bases between. The CDR3 DNA reads as TGTGCCAGCAGCCTATACAATGAGCAGTTCTTC. As protein: CASSLYNEQFF.

J is TRBJ2-3 and V is TRBV7-8; possible D gene TRBD2, 5 bases. CDR3 length: 15 amino acids. Trimming took 1 base from V and 1 from J, leaving 9 bases between them. The germline gives CDR1 SGHVS, CDR2 FQNEAQ. The CDR3 bases are TGTGCCAGCAGCTTAGAGGTAGCGCGCACAGATACGCAGTATTTT. Its translation: CASSLEVARTDTQYF.

This clone was detected many times. V usage is TRBV7-9 and J usage is TRBJ2-5; D is uncertain. Germline-derived CDR1 and CDR2 are SEHNR and FQNEAQ (reference sequence). The CDR3 length is 15 residues. Trimming stripped 0 bases from V and 5 bases from J, with 13 bases between. This CDR3 reads CASSLAASLEETQYF. The CDR3 DNA reads TGTGCCAGCAGCTTAGCAGCCTCGCTGGAGGAGACCCAGTACTTC.

The CDR3 protein is CASSLVGSSGDTQYF. In DNA form, the CDR3 reads TGTGCCAGCAGCTTAGTCGGCTCTAGCGGAGATACGCAGTATTTT. V usage is TRBV7-2 and J usage is TRBJ2-3; TRBD2 matches at 7 bases. This CDR3 has 15 residues. V lost 1 base to trimming and J lost 5 bases; unmatched junction nucleotides: 6. CDR1 is SGHTA, CDR2 FQGNSA, per germline.

The chain couples TRBV28 to TRBJ1-5; 7 nucleotides line up with TRBD1. With V trimmed by 8 bases and J by 7 bases, 14 bases remained unmatched. The CDR3 contains 15 residues. Germline-derived CDR1 and CDR2 are MDHEN and SYDVKM. Here the CDR3 reads CASRIADQGVQPQHF. CDR3 DNA sequence: TGTGCCAGCCGCATTGCCGATCAGGGGGTACAGCCCCAGCATTTT.

The rearrangement links TRBV7-8 to TRBJ1-3; a weak D match, TRBD1 (5 bases). Trimming removed 5 bases at V and 0 bases at J, with 11 bases between. Per the germline V gene, CDR1 is SGHVS and CDR2 is FQNEAQ. CDR3 length: 15 amino acids. CDR3 sequence (DNA): TGTGCCAGCAGCCAACCCGGGACCTCTGGAAACACCATATATTTT. Residues: CASSQPGTSGNTIYF.

This clone has only a few counts. The V gene is TRBV7-8, the J gene TRBJ2-7; TRBD1 agrees at 8 bases. CDR1 SGHVS and CDR2 FQNEAQ come from the germline V gene. This CDR3 spans 14 amino acids. V dropped 5 bases and J dropped 4; count of bases not matched to a gene: 7. CDR3: CASSPFRGHYEQYF. The CDR3 DNA reads as TGTGCCAGCAGCCCCTTCAGGGGGCATTACGAGCAGTACTTC.

The chain recombines TRBV7-9 with TRBJ2-3; D is unclear. CDR1 is SEHNR, CDR2 FQNEAQ, per germline (reference sequence). Trimming removed 2 bases from V and 6 bases from J, with 12 bases in between. The CDR3 has 14 residues. The CDR3 sequence is CASSLSQAGDTQYF. CDR3 nucleotide sequence: TGTGCCAGCAGCTTAAGCCAGGCTGGGGATACGCAGTATTTT.

The V call is TRBV18, the J call TRBJ1-1; perhaps TRBD1 as D (6 bases). The CDR3 length is 14 residues. V lost 6 bases and J 5 bases, leaving 16 bases between the germline ends. The germline gives CDR1 KGHSH, CDR2 LQKENI. CDR3 nucleotides: TGTGCCAGCTCTCAAACAGGGTCCGCGACTGAAGCTTTCTTT. It specifies CASSQTGSATEAFF.

The genes are TRBV29-1 and TRBJ2-2, with TRBD2 as a possible D gene (5 bases). Looked up from germline, CDR1 is SQVTM and CDR2 is ANQGSEA. With 3 bases removed from V and 1 base from J, the gap between germline ends came to 9 bases. CDR3 size: 14 residues. This chain's CDR3 is CSVEGGLNTGELFF. The DNA for the CDR3 is TGCAGCGTTGAGGGCGGGTTGAACACCGGGGAGCTGTTTTTT.

This sequence joins TRBV5-1 and TRBJ2-5; D remains ambiguous. Per germline, CDR1 SGHRS and CDR2 YFSETQ. Between the trimmed V and J ends, which lost 4 bases and 0 bases, there was a span of 13 bases. The CDR3 totals 15 residues. CDR3 amino acids: CASSLDLGYQETQYF. For the CDR3, the DNA is TGCGCCAGCAGCCTCGACCTGGGGTACCAAGAGACCCAGTACTTC.

This chain uses TRBV30 with TRBJ1-1; D is ambiguous. This CDR3 has 16 residues. CDR1 and CDR2 (germline): GTSNPN, SVGIG (reference sequence). The V end lost 3 bases, the J end lost 1 base, and 18 bases lay between the germline ends. Here the CDR3 DNA reads TGTGCCTGGAGCCTGACCAAGGAGGGCGGGAACACTGAAGCTTTCTTT. Protein: CAWSLTKEGGNTEAFF. The whole variable domain, remainder taken from reference TRBV30 and TRBJ1-1, is SQTIHQWPATLVQPVGSPLSLECTVEGTSNPNLYWYRQAAGRGLQLLFYSVGIGQISSEVPQNLSASRPQDRQFILSSKKLLLSDSGFYLCAWSLTKEGGNTEAFFGQGTRLTVV.

V gene TRBV28 combines with J gene TRBJ1-1; a weak D match, TRBD1 (6 bases). The CDR3 is made up of 12 amino acids. Germline V CDR1 and CDR2: MDHEN, SYDVKM. The V gene lost 8 bases and the J gene lost 10 bases, with 17 bases spanning the gap. The CDR3 sequence: CASSRASRGAFF. The DNA for the CDR3 is TGTGCCAGCTCGAGGGCCAGCAGGGGAGCTTTCTTT.

The chain recombines TRBV6-5 with TRBJ2-2; D is undetermined. Germline values: CDR1 MNHEY, CDR2 SVGAGI. This CDR3 has 12 residues. Trimming stripped 4 bases from V and 5 bases from J, with 5 bases between. DNA of the CDR3: TGTGCCAGCAGTTCTGGGACCGGGGAGCTGTTTTTT. Translation: CASSSGTGELFF.

The chain is built from TRBV7-2 and TRBJ1-6; D ambiguous. Trimming left V 1 base short and J 0 bases short, with 4 bases between. In germline, CDR1 is SGHTA, CDR2 FQGNSA. The CDR3 length is 15 residues. CDR3 bases: TGTGCCAGCAGCTTAGATGGCTCCTATAATTCACCCCTCCACTTT. It encodes CASSLDGSYNSPLHF.

This rearrangement joins TRBV10-3 to TRBJ2-3; 10 bases agree with TRBD2. This CDR3 comprises 19 residues. CDR1 is ENHRY, CDR2 SYGVKD, per germline. V was clipped by 5 bases and J by 0 bases; unmatched bases: 14. Written as DNA, the CDR3 is TGTGCCATCAGTTTGGGGAGGGCTAGCGGGAGTTATAGCACAGATACGCAGTATTTT. Protein: CAISLGRASGSYSTDTQYF.